The 20 T cell receptor beta chains presented below share a single source sample, sequenced in a study of human T cells and chemical hapten exposure. Documented time point: pre-sensitization, week 0. Treatment given: therapeutic diphenylcyclopropenone sensitization with weekly scalp DPC. TCRdb re-derived calls from the RACE reads in MiXCR, one entry per CDR3 protein. The table includes 300,000 to 450,000 distinct CDR3 sequences, 4.5% to 7% detected once. The sequenced sample was whole blood, obtained in connection with sensitization to the hapten diphenylcyclopropenone (DPC). These receptors originate from a woman under 30 with alopecia areata. Some clones in this sample may be carry-over from other donors' samples.

This clonotype was recorded at least ten times. The chain recombines TRBV28 with TRBJ2-4; 10 bases line up with TRBD1. Unmatched junction bases numbered 9, after V lost 6 bases and J lost 7 bases. This CDR3 has 15 residues. The V gene's germline CDR1 is MDHEN and CDR2 SYDVKM. The CDR3 protein is CASSPLGQGPNIQYF. CDR3 nucleotide sequence: TGTGCCAGCAGCCCCCTGGGACAGGGGCCGAACATTCAGTACTTC.

The chain combines TRBV4-3 with TRBJ2-2, with D perhaps matching TRBD1 or TRBD2 (5 bases each). Deletions cut 4 bases from V and 5 bases from J, with 14 bases between. Germline lookup yields CDR1 LGHNA and CDR2 YSLEER. The CDR3 is made up of 15 amino acids. The CDR3 DNA reads TGCGCCAGCAGCCGGGACCCTTTCGAAACCGGGGAGCTGTTTTTT. It encodes CASSRDPFETGELFF.

This clonotype was seen ten or more times. This chain connects TRBV4-1 to TRBJ2-1; TRBD2 aligns across 7 bases. Germline CDR1 and CDR2: MGHRA and YSYEKL. The CDR3 consists of 14 residues. V lost 6 bases and J lost 1; bases outside the gene matches: 3. In nucleotides, the CDR3 is TGCGCCAGCAGTTGGGAGGGTTCCTACAATGAGCAGTTCTTC. This translates into CASSWEGSYNEQFF.

The genes are TRBV4-3 and TRBJ2-1; D might be TRBD1 (5 bases). The CDR3 spans 15 residues. Trimming cost V 5 bases and J 4 bases, with 15 bases left between them. CDR1 and CDR2 from the germline V gene are LGHNA and YSLEER. As DNA, the CDR3 is TGCGCCAGCAGCGGATATACAGGCCTTTACAATGAGCAGTTCTTC. It encodes CASSGYTGLYNEQFF.

This clonotype occurred a few times. J is TRBJ1-4 and V is TRBV18; D is ambiguous. The CDR3 covers 15 residues. The germline CDR1 and CDR2 sequences are KGHSH and LQKENI. Trimming cost V 1 base and J 0 bases, with 6 bases left between them. The DNA for the CDR3 is TGTGCCAGCTCACCACAGCGAACAACTAATGAAAAACTGTTTTTT. Translated, it gives CASSPQRTTNEKLFF. The whole variable domain, remainder taken from reference TRBV18 and TRBJ1-4, is NAGVMQNPRHLVRRRGQEARLRCSPMKGHSHVYWYRQLPEEGLKFMVYLQKENIIDESGMPKERFSAEFPKEGPSILRIQQVVRGDSAAYFCASSPQRTTNEKLFFGSGTQLSVL.

This clonotype showed up many times. This rearrangement joins TRBV12-3 or TRBV12-4 to TRBJ2-7; D remains ambiguous. The CDR3 sequence is 14 residues long. V was cut by 2 bases and J by 4 bases, with 12 bases left in between. The DNA of the CDR3 is TGTGCCAGCAGTTTAAGGATTTCTGGGTACGAGCAGTACTTC. Its translation: CASSLRISGYEQYF.

The chain couples TRBV6-2 or TRBV6-3 to TRBJ1-1, with D hard to call. The CDR3 is made up of 12 amino acids. Germline V gene sequence: CDR1 MNHEY, CDR2 SVGEGT. Trimming took 2 bases from V and 3 from J, leaving 4 bases between them. CDR3 DNA: TGTGCCAGCAGTTACGCTTACACTGAAGCTTTCTTT. It is translated as CASSYAYTEAFF.

This clonotype has a count of ten or more. This chain links TRBV7-2 with TRBJ2-2; 13 bases are shared with TRBD2. The length of the CDR3 is 19 residues. Germline CDR1 SGHTA, CDR2 FQGNSA. J lost 1 base, V lost 5 bases, and 10 bases had no gene match. This chain's CDR3 is CASSRAGLAGAMNTGELFF. Written as DNA, the CDR3 is TGTGCCAGCAGCAGAGCCGGACTAGCGGGGGCGATGAACACCGGGGAGCTGTTTTTT.

This clonotype showed up just a few times. The chain employs TRBV7-9 and TRBJ2-1; 9 bases agree with TRBD2. The CDR3 is 19 amino acids. J was trimmed by 0 bases and V by 2 bases; bases with no gene match: 11. Germline V gene data show CDR1 as SEHNR and CDR2 as FQNEAQ (reference sequence). The CDR3 DNA reads as TGTGCCAGCAGCTTACCCTCTAGCGGGGCCCATAGCTCCTACAATGAGCAGTTCTTC. Translated: CASSLPSSGAHSSYNEQFF.

This clonotype was recorded many times. This sequence joins TRBV5-6 and TRBJ1-2; tentative D call: TRBD1 (5 bases). This CDR3 has 16 residues. V lost 4 bases to trimming and J lost 4 bases, with 20 bases between them. CDR1 and CDR2 (germline): SGHDT, YYEEEE. The CDR3 spells CASSPPLGGAPYGYTF. Written as DNA, the CDR3 is TGTGCCAGCAGCCCCCCGCTGGGAGGGGCTCCCTATGGCTACACCTTC.

In this sample, this clonotype turned up a few times. V gene TRBV10-3 combines with J gene TRBJ1-1; TRBD1 matches 9 bases. The ends lost 6 bases at V and 1 base at J; junction bases unmatched: 12. CDR3 length: 17 residues. Per germline, CDR1 ENHRY and CDR2 SYGVKD. The CDR3 DNA reads as TGTGCCATCAGCCCCGACAGGGGGGACCGGTCGAACACTGAAGCTTTCTTT. It codes for CAISPDRGDRSNTEAFF.

This clonotype has ten or more counts. The chain combines TRBV12-3 or TRBV12-4 with TRBJ1-3; 9 bases agree with TRBD1. J was trimmed by 2 bases and V by 6 bases; bases with no gene match: 2. This CDR3 is 14 amino acids long. CDR3 residues: CASSRTGAGNTIYF. DNA of the CDR3: TGTGCCAGCAGCCGGACAGGGGCTGGAAACACCATATATTTT.

With respect to this clonotype: A much larger clone sits a single nucleotide away, making a read error possible. The chain has TRBV6-5 and TRBJ1-1, with D uncertain. Germline V gives CDR1 MNHEY, CDR2 SVGAGI. The CDR3 sequence is 11 residues long. V was pared by 11 bases and J by 3 bases, with 10 bases between. CDR3 coding DNA: TGTGCCGGCAAGGGATACACTGAAGCTTTCTTT. Protein sequence: CAGKGYTEAFF.

The chain links TRBV15 to TRBJ2-7, with 9 bases aligning to TRBD2. In germline, CDR1 is LNHNV, CDR2 YYDKDF (reference sequence). V lost 2 bases and J lost 1; bases outside the gene matches: 6. This CDR3 comprises 16 residues. This CDR3 reads CATSRTRTSVSYEQYF. The CDR3, as DNA: TGTGCCACCAGCAGAACCAGGACTAGCGTGTCCTACGAGCAGTACTTC.

The CDR3 nucleotides are TGTGCCAGCAGTTACGCGGGACAGGGGTATAGTAGTGAGCAGTTCTTC. As protein: CASSYAGQGYSSEQFF. The chain carries TRBV6-5 and TRBJ2-1, with 10 bases fitting TRBD1. Germline assignment: CDR1 MNHEY and CDR2 SVGAGI. V shed 2 bases, J shed 9 bases, and the junction held 10 bases outside the gene matches. This CDR3 contains 16 residues.

The chain couples TRBV6-5 to TRBJ2-1; tentatively, D is TRBD1 (6 bases). The CDR3 is 16 residues long. CDR1 and CDR2 from the germline V gene are MNHEY and SVGAGI. Trimming left V 6 bases short and J 4 bases short, with 19 bases between. CDR3 coding DNA: TGTGCCAGCAGAAAGGGGATGGACAGTTCATACAATGAGCAGTTCTTC. It specifies CASRKGMDSSYNEQFF.

The table lists this clonotype with many counts. V usage is TRBV4-3 and J usage is TRBJ2-4; D possibly corresponds to TRBD2 (5 bases). V gave up 0 bases and J gave up 6 bases, with 18 bases separating them. This CDR3 has 17 residues. The germline gives CDR1 LGHNA, CDR2 YSLEER. CDR3 DNA sequence: TGCGCCAGCAGCCAAGAAGATAATGTAAGGGCGGGAAACATTCAGTACTTC. Protein sequence: CASSQEDNVRAGNIQYF.

The chain employs TRBV6-5 and TRBJ1-2; 11 bases align to TRBD1. This CDR3 spans 19 amino acids. Germline V lookup: CDR1 MNHEY, CDR2 SVGAGI. V was clipped by 3 bases and J by 5 bases; unmatched bases: 17. The CDR3 reads CASSYRSDRGLRVEYGYTF. For the CDR3, the DNA is TGTGCCAGCAGTTATAGATCGGACAGGGGGCTTAGGGTAGAGTATGGCTACACCTTC.

This clonotype was counted many times. This sequence joins TRBV7-8 and TRBJ2-7, with TRBD1 matching over 8 bases. The CDR3 length is 15 residues. Trimming removed 7 bases from V and 0 bases from J; junction bases left unmatched: 8. The germline V gene has CDR1 SGHVS and CDR2 FQNEAQ. The CDR3 bases are TGTGCCAGCAACCCAGGGGGCGCGAGCTCCTACGAGCAGTACTTC. It yields the protein CASNPGGASSYEQYF.

The rearrangement joins TRBV18 to TRBJ1-2, with 9 nucleotides matching TRBD1. The V gene's germline CDR1 is KGHSH and CDR2 LQKENI. CDR3 length: 16 amino acids. Trimming cost V 5 bases and J 7 bases; bases outside gene matches: 14. The CDR3 reads CASSTGTGSSGGGYTF. CDR3 DNA sequence: TGTGCCAGCTCAACCGGGACAGGGTCGAGTGGTGGTGGCTACACCTTC.